The rows below give T cell receptor beta chains drawn from one sample of a study of cytomegalovirus exposure and HLA in healthy donors. The table came from immunoSEQ multiplex PCR; TCRdb's copy has only in-frame clones and leaves some out. The data show about 220,000 clones, about 90% seen once. Material for sequencing was PBMCs. The receptors originated from a woman aged 18 to 35 in good health and CMV-seronegative. Both conserved end residues are part of each CDR3. D genes are given only for firm matches. The size of a clone is reported for some rows only, either as once, few or many, or as a class for expanded clones.

cdr3_length	v_call	clone_size	d_call	j_call	cdr3_nt	cdr3_aa
14	TRBV2	once	TRBD1	TRBJ1-2	TGTGCCAGCAGGGGGACAGGGATCTTCTATGGCTACACCTTC	CASRGTGIFYGYTF
12	TRBV29-1	.	.	TRBJ1-2	TGCAGCGCCGCCTGGCCAGACTATGGCTACACCTTC	CSAAWPDYGYTF
16	TRBV7-6	.	TRBD2	TRBJ2-7	TGTGCCAGCAGCCCAAGGACTAGCGTGAGCTCCTACGAGCAGTACTTC	CASSPRTSVSSYEQYF
15	TRBV6-5	once	.	TRBJ2-5	TGTGCCAGCAGTTACTCGACCGGGGACCAAGAGACCCAGTACTTC	CASSYSTGDQETQYF
15	TRBV15	.	.	TRBJ1-4	TGTGCCACCAGCTCAGTATACAGGGTTAATGAAAAACTGTTTTTT	CATSSVYRVNEKLFF
12	TRBV9	few	.	TRBJ2-7	TGTGCCAGCAACTCCGCGGGGTCCGAGCAGTACTTC	CASNSAGSEQYF
16	TRBV7-9	.	TRBD1	TRBJ1-2	TGTGCCAGCAGCTCATCTCTACTTCAGGGGGCGTACGGCTACACCTTC	CASSSSLLQGAYGYTF
13	TRBV12-5	few	TRBD2	TRBJ2-7	TGTGCTAGTGGGCAGTCGGGAGGGTCCGAGCAGTACTTC	CASGQSGGSEQYF
17	TRBV9	.	.	TRBJ2-5	TGTGCCAGCAGCGTGGGAGGGAAACAGGGTCCCGTCCAGACCCAGTACTTC	CASSVGGKQGPVQTQYF
18	TRBV11-2	.	TRBD2	TRBJ2-5	TGTGCCAGCAGCTTAGAGAGACTAGCGGGAGTCTCCCAAGAGACCCAGTACTTC	CASSLERLAGVSQETQYF
11	TRBV7-9	.	.	TRBJ2-7	TGTGCCAGCAGCCCTTCCTACGAGCAGTACTTC	CASSPSYEQYF
11	TRBV30	.	.	TRBJ2-5	TGTGCCTGGGGAAGGGGGGGGACCCAGTACTTC	CAWGRGGTQYF
19	TRBV15	.	.	TRBJ2-1	TGTGCCACCAGCAGAGGGAGAGCAAAAAGTCGGTTGTGGGACAATGAGCAGTTCTTC	CATSRGRAKSRLWDNEQFF
16	TRBV6-5	once	TRBD1	TRBJ2-2	TGTGCCAGCAGTTACTTCAAGGGGACAGGATCCGGGGAGCTGTTTTTT	CASSYFKGTGSGELFF
14	TRBV2	.	TRBD1	TRBJ1-2	TGTGCCAGCAGTGAAATAAGCTCGGGACAGGGTATGACCTTC	CASSEISSGQGMTF
15	TRBV7-8	.	TRBD1	TRBJ2-7	TGTGCCAGCAGCTTGGACAGGACTCACTCCTACGAGCAGTACTTC	CASSLDRTHSYEQYF
14	TRBV6-5	.	TRBD1	TRBJ1-1	TGTGCCAGCAGTTACTCCGCAGGGGGTAGTGAAGCTTTCTTT	CASSYSAGGSEAFF
15	TRBV27	.	TRBD2	TRBJ2-7	TGTGCCAGCAGTTTACTAGCGGGAGGTTTTTACGAGCAGTACTTC	CASSLLAGGFYEQYF
11	TRBV5-1	.	.	TRBJ2-1	TGCGCCAGCAGCTCAAACAATGAGCAGTTCTTC	CASSSNNEQFF
17	TRBV5-4	once	TRBD1	TRBJ2-3	TGTGCCAGCAGCTTGGGTACGGACAGGGGAATCACAGATACGCAGTATTTT	CASSLGTDRGITDTQYF
14	TRBV5-4	.	.	TRBJ1-3	TGTGCCAGCAGCTTGACAGGGTTCCTTAACACCATATATTTT	CASSLTGFLNTIYF
10	TRBV20-1	.	.	TRBJ1-2	TGCAGTGCTACTCACTATGGCTACACCTTC	CSATHYGYTF
11	TRBV2	.	.	TRBJ1-2	TGTGCCAGCAGGGCGGGGGGTGGCTACACCTTC	CASRAGGGYTF
15	TRBV30	.	TRBD1	TRBJ1-4	TGTGCCTGGAAAGCCCGGAGGGGGCAGGATGAAAAACTGTTTTTT	CAWKARRGQDEKLFF
18	TRBV6-1	.	.	TRBJ2-3	TGTGCCAGCAGTGAAGTGGTTTTGGGTGCCGGAGGAACAGATACGCAGTATTTT	CASSEVVLGAGGTDTQYF
15	TRBV4-1	.	.	TRBJ2-2	TGCGCCAGCAGCCAAGGAGCTATCCACGGCGGGGAGCTGTTTTTT	CASSQGAIHGGELFF
19	TRBV7-3	.	TRBD2	TRBJ2-1	TGTGCCAGCAGCTCCAGATCAAGGGGGGAGCGGGGGACCTACAATGAGCAGTTCTTC	CASSSRSRGERGTYNEQFF
16	TRBV11-3	.	TRBD1	TRBJ2-6	TGTGCCTCCGACCGGGACAGGGGGCCTGGGGCCAACGTCCTGACTTTC	CASDRDRGPGANVLTF
15	TRBV4-1	.	.	TRBJ1-2	TGCGCCAGCAGCCAAGAACCCCAGGAAGACTATGGCTACACCTTC	CASSQEPQEDYGYTF
14	TRBV15	.	.	TRBJ1-4	TGTGCCACCAGCAGAGACAGGGCGGCCGAAAAACTGTTTTTT	CATSRDRAAEKLFF
16	TRBV7-9	few	.	TRBJ1-5	TGTGCCAGCAGCTTAGGAGCCAGGCCAAAAGATCAGCCCCAGCATTTT	CASSLGARPKDQPQHF
13	TRBV6-5	once	.	TRBJ2-5	TGTGCCACCTCAGGGGCGTCCGAAGAGACCCAGTACTTC	CATSGASEETQYF
14	TRBV29-1	.	TRBD1	TRBJ1-2	TGCAGCAGCGACCTGGACAGGGGGCCAGGTGGCTACACCTTC	CSSDLDRGPGGYTF
13	TRBV6-5	few	TRBD1	TRBJ1-2	TGTGCCAGCAGGCTGGGACAGCACTATGGCTACACCTTC	CASRLGQHYGYTF
14	TRBV18	.	TRBD1	TRBJ2-7	TGTGCCAGCTCATCAGGACAGGGGTTCTACGAGCAGTACTTC	CASSSGQGFYEQYF
15	TRBV2	.	TRBD2	TRBJ2-7	TGTGCCAGCAGTGATCGGGGATTCGGACTAGCGGGAGGACACTTC	CASSDRGFGLAGGHF
15	TRBV7-9	few	TRBD1	TRBJ1-3	TGTGCCAGCAGCGCGACAGGGGGCTCTGGAAACACCATATATTTT	CASSATGGSGNTIYF
14	TRBV10-2	.	TRBD1	TRBJ1-2	TGCGCCAGCAGGGAGGCCGGGACAGGGTTTGGCTACACCTTC	CASREAGTGFGYTF